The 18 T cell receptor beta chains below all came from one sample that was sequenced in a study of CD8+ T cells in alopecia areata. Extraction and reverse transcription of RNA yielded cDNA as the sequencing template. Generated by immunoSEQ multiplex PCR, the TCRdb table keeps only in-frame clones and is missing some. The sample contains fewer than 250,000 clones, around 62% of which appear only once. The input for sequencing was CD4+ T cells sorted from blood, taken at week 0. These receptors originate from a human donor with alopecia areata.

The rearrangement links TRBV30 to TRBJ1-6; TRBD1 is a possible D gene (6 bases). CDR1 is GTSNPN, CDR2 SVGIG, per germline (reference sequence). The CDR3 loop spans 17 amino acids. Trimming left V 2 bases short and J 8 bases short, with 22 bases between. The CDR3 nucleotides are TGTGCCTGGAGTCCGGGACAATGGACCCTTGGAGATTCACCCCTCCACTTT. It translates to CAWSPGQWTLGDSPLHF.

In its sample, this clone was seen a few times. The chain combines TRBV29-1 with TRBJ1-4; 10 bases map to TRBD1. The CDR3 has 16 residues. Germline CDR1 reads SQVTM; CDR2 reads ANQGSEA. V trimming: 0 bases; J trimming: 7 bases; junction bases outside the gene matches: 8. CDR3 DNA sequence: TGCAGCGTTGAAGACTTGTCGGGACAGGGGAGTGAAAAACTGTTTTTT. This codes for CSVEDLSGQGSEKLFF.

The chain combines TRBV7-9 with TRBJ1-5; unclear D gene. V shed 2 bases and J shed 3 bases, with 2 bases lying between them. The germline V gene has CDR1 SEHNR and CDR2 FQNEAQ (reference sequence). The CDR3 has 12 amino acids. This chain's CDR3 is CASSLTNQPQHF. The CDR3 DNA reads TGTGCCAGCAGCTTAACCAATCAGCCCCAGCATTTT. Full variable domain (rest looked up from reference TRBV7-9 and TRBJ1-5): DTGVSQNPRHKITKRGQNVTFRCDPISEHNRLYWYRQTLGQGPEFLTYFQNEAQLEKSRLLSDRFSAERPKGSFSTLEIQRTEQGDSAMYLCASSLTNQPQHFGDGTRLSIL.

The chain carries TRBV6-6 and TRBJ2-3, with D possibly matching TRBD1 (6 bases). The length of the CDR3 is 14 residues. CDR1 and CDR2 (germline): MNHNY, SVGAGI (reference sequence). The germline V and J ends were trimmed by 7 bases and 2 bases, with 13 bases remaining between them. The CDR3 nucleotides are TGTGCCAGCAAACCGGGACATATCACAGATACGCAGTATTTT. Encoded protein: CASKPGHITDTQYF.

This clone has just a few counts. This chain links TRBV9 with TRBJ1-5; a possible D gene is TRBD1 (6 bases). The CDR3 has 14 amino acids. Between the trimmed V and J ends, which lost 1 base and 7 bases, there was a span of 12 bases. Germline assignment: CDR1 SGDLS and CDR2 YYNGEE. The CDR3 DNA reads TGTGCCAGCAGCGTACCAGGGGTTAACCAGCCCCAGCATTTT. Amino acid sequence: CASSVPGVNQPQHF.

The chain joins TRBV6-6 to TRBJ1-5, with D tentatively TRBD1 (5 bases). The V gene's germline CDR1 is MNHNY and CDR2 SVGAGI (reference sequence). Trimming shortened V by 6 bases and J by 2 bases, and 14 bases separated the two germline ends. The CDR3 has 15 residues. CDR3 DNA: TGTGCCAGCAGGGGAGTACAGGCCGGCAATCAGCCCCAGCATTTT. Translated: CASRGVQAGNQPQHF.

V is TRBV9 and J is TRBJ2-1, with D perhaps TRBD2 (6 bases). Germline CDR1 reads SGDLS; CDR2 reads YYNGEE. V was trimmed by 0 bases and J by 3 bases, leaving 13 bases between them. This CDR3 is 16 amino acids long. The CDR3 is CASSVEAGRVYNEQFF. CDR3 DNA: TGTGCCAGCAGCGTAGAGGCCGGGAGAGTCTACAATGAGCAGTTCTTC.

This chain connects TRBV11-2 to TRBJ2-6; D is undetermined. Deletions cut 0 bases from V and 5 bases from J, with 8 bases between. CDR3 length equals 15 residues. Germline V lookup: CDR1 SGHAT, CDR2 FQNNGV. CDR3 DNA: TGTGCCAGCAGCTTAGATGCGGCGTGGGCCAACGTCCTGACTTTC. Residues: CASSLDAAWANVLTF.

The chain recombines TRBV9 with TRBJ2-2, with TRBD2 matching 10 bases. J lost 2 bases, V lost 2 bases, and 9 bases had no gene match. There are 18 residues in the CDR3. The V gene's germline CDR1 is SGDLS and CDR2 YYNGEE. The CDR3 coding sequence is TGTGCCAGCAGCGTTGGGGCTAGCGGGAGTATTAACACCGGGGAGCTGTTTTTT. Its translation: CASSVGASGSINTGELFF. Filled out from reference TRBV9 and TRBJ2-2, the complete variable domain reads DSGVTQTPKHLITATGQRVTLRCSPRSGDLSVYWYQQSLDQGLQFLIQYYNGEERAKGNILERFSAQQFPDLHSELNLSSLELGDSALYFCASSVGASGSINTGELFFGEGSRLTVL.

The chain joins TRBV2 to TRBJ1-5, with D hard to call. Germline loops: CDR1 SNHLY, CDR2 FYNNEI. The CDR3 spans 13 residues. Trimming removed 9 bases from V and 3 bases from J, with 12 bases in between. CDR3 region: CASQLRDNQPQHF. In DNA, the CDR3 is TGTGCCAGTCAACTAAGGGACAATCAGCCCCAGCATTTT. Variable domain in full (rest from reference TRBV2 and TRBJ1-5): EPEVTQTPSHQVTQMGQEVILRCVPISNHLYFYWYRQILGQKVEFLVSFYNNEISEKSEIFDDQFSVERPDGSNFTLKIRSTKLEDSAMYFCASQLRDNQPQHFGDGTRLSIL.

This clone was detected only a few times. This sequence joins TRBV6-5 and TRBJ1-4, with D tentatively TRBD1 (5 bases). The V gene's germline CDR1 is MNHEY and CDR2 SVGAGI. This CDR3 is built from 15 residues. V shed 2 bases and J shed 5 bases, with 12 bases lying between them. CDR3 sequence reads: CASSYVFRQNEKLFF. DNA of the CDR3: TGTGCCAGCAGTTACGTTTTTAGACAGAATGAAAAACTGTTTTTT.

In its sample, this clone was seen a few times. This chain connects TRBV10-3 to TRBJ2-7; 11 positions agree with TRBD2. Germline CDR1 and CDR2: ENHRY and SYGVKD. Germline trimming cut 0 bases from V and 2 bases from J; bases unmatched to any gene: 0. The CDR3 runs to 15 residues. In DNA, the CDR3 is TGTGCCATCAGTGAGTCGGGACTAGCGGCCTACGAGCAGTACTTC. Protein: CAISESGLAAYEQYF.

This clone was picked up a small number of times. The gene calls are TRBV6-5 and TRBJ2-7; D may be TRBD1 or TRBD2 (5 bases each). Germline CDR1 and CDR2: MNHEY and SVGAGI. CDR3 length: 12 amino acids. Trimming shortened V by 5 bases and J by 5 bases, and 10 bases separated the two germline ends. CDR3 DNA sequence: TGTGCCAGCAGTGACGGGGCGCACGAGCAGTACTTC. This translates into CASSDGAHEQYF.

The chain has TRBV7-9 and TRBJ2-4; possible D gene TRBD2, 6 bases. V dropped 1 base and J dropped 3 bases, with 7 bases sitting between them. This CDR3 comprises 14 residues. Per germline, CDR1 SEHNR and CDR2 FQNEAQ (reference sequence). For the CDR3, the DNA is TGTGCCAGCAGCTTAGGGACTAACAAAAACATTCAGTACTTC. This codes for CASSLGTNKNIQYF. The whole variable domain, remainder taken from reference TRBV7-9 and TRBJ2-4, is DTGVSQNPRHKITKRGQNVTFRCDPISEHNRLYWYRQTLGQGPEFLTYFQNEAQLEKSRLLSDRFSAERPKGSFSTLEIQRTEQGDSAMYLCASSLGTNKNIQYFGAGTRLSVL.

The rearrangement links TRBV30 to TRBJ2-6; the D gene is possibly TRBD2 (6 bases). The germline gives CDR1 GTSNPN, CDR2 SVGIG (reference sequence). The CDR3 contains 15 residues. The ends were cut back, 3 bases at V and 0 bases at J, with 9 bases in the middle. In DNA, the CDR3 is TGTGCCTGGAGCGGGGGATACTCTGGGGCCAACGTCCTGACTTTC. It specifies CAWSGGYSGANVLTF.

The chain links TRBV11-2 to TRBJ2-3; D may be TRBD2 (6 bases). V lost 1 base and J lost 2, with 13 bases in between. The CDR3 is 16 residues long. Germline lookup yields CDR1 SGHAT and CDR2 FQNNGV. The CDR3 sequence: CASSLVAGPSTDTQYF. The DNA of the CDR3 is TGTGCCAGCAGCTTAGTCGCGGGACCTTCCACAGATACGCAGTATTTT. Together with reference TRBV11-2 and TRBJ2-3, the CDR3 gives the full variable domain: EAGVAQSPRYKIIEKRQSVAFWCNPISGHATLYWYQQILGQGPKLLIQFQNNGVVDDSQLPKDRFSAERLKGVDSTLKIQPAKLEDSAVYLCASSLVAGPSTDTQYFGPGTRLTVL.

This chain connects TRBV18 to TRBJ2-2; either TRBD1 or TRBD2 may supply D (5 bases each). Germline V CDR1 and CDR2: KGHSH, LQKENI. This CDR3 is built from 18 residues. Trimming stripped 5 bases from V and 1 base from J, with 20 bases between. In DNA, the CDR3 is TGTGCCAGCTCAACCGGCCTAACCGGGACCCTGAACACCGGGGAGCTGTTTTTT. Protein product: CASSTGLTGTLNTGELFF.

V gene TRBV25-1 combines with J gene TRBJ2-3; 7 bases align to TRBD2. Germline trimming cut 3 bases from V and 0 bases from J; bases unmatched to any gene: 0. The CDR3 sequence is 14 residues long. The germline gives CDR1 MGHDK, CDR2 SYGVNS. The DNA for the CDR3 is TGTGCCAGCAGTGACGGGGGGAGCACAGATACGCAGTATTTT. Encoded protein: CASSDGGSTDTQYF.